A few counts support the clone carrying this T cell receptor (beta chain). Repertoires were generated with immunoSEQ multiplex PCR, while TCRdb's copy carries only in-frame clones and drops some. The sample has about 49,000 clones, 70% to 90% seen once. The entry originates in a study of blood T cell repertoires in COVID-19. Trimming cost V 4 bases and J 0 bases, with 7 bases left between them. The CDR3 has 13 amino acids. The germline CDR1 and CDR2 sequences are SGHDN and FVKESK. Sample: peripheral blood. The chain carries TRBV14 and TRBJ2-7; D may be TRBD2 (5 bases). This receptor was taken from a human donor in a cohort sampled during active COVID-19. The CDR3 loop reads CASSPRASYEQYF. DNA of the CDR3: TGTGCCAGCAGCCCGCGGGCCTCCTACGAGCAGTACTTC.